This T cell receptor beta chain appears in the sequencing data of a study of brain T cells in children with intractable seizures. Study-level results: Patients' HCMV serostatus was unknown; virus specificity rests on CDR3 similarity alone. Pre- and post-surgery blood differed in depth, so pre-surgery absences may be undersampling.

Germline V gene lookup returns CDR1 SNHLY and CDR2 FYNNEI. The CDR3 is 15 amino acids. V lost 3 bases and J 5 bases, leaving 14 bases between the germline ends. Clones were sequenced by immunoSEQ multiplex PCR, and TCRdb holds only the in-frame ones, with some missing. The sample carries roughly 80,000 clones, about 90% recorded once. Sequencing was limited to surgery cases with top T cell transcript signatures in brain tissue. Patients received at least one anti-epileptic drug before surgery. As to this clone: Its antigen is undetermined.

This sequence joins TRBV2 and TRBJ1-5; maybe TRBD1 (5 bases). The source material was peripheral blood, sampled at surgery. This sequence was found in a girl under 10 years old with Rasmussen encephalitis and intractable seizures. Written as DNA, the CDR3 is TGTGCCAGCAGTGATGTCAGGGCGGATTATCAGCCCCAGCATTTT. It yields the protein CASSDVRADYQPQHF.